The 30 T cell receptor beta chains given below trace back to one sample, sequenced in a study of T cells expressing NK-cell markers (TCRdb year 2020). The protocol used for the library was 5' RACE. The sequencing machine was an Illumina HiSeq 2000. Each entry corresponds to one CDR3 protein sequence from reads that TCRdb reprocessed, and DNA is not given. The table for this sample lists 550,000 or so distinct CDR3 sequences. About 3.6% of the sample is in the top ten clones. Specimen: blood T cells: a sorted CD56 or NKG2C T cell subset, CD4+ or CD8+ T cells, or bulk PBMC T cells (not recorded which). These receptor sequences come from a man aged 18 to 35 in good health. Donor details come from another sample of the same person, matched by shared clones.

The V gene is TRBV28, the J gene TRBJ2-7; TCRdb picks TRBD2, but there is no DNA to check that call. The CDR3 length is 17 residues. The V gene's germline CDR1 is MDHEN and CDR2 SYDVKM. CDR3 sequence: CASSPLQELAGAREQYF.

The chain recombines TRBV5-5 with TRBJ2-3; TCRdb outputs TRBD2, but without DNA this stays unchecked. Germline V gene data show CDR1 as SGHKS and CDR2 as YYEKEE (reference sequence). The length of the CDR3 is 15 residues. The CDR3: CASSLWRADTDTQYF.

The V call is TRBV9, the J call TRBJ2-7; TCRdb selects TRBD1, and the lack of DNA leaves this call unchecked. The CDR3 loop spans 16 amino acids. Germline V CDR1 and CDR2: SGDLS, YYNGEE. The CDR3 is CASSGRTGGPSYEQYF.

This CDR3 is CASSAPYDEQYF. The rearrangement joins TRBV11-2 to TRBJ2-7; without DNA, the TCRdb call of TRBD1 cannot be checked. Germline V gene lookup returns CDR1 SGHAT and CDR2 FQNNGV. The CDR3 spans 12 residues.

The chain carries TRBV5-1 and TRBJ2-3; TCRdb selects TRBD2, and the lack of DNA leaves this call unchecked. Germline V lookup: CDR1 SGHRS, CDR2 YFSETQ. The CDR3 totals 17 residues. CDR3 sequence reads: CASTSRTSGMYTDTQYF.

J is TRBJ2-5 and V is TRBV12-5; checking the TCRdb D call of TRBD1 is not possible without DNA. The germline V gene has CDR1 LGHNT and CDR2 FRNRAP. CDR3 length: 15 residues. The CDR3: CASGLGDRMGETQYF.

This chain uses TRBV12-3 or TRBV12-4 with TRBJ1-4; the D call of TRBD1 rests on TCRdb alone, since no DNA is present to check it. The CDR3 runs to 12 residues. The CDR3 is CASGQGSEKLFF.

The genes are TRBV6-1 and TRBJ2-5; without DNA, the TCRdb call of TRBD1 cannot be checked. Germline V CDR1 and CDR2: MNHNS, SASEGT. The CDR3 extends over 14 amino acids. CDR3: CASSQTGFGETQYF.

The rearrangement uses TRBV5-5 and TRBJ2-5. Germline V CDR1 and CDR2: SGHKS, YYEKEE (reference sequence). The CDR3 is 14 residues long. CDR3 residues: CASSLQPYQETQYF.

The chain links TRBV20-1 to TRBJ2-3; there is no DNA to check the TCRdb D call of TRBD2. Per germline, CDR1 DFQATT and CDR2 SNEGSKA (reference sequence). This CDR3 comprises 15 residues. The CDR3 sequence is CSASRASGSFDTQYF.

V and J are TRBV12-3 or TRBV12-4 and TRBJ1-5; without DNA, the TCRdb call of TRBD1 cannot be checked. This CDR3 has 16 residues. CDR3 sequence: CASSLAGTALNQPQHF.

The chain couples TRBV20-1 to TRBJ2-2; there is no DNA to check the TCRdb D call of TRBD2. This CDR3 is 16 amino acids long. Per the germline V gene, CDR1 is DFQATT and CDR2 is SNEGSKA (reference sequence). The CDR3 is CSTNPGLAANTGELFF.

The genes are TRBV20-1 and TRBJ1-4; TCRdb selects TRBD1, and the lack of DNA leaves this call unchecked. The germline gives CDR1 DFQATT, CDR2 SNEGSKA (reference sequence). The CDR3 runs to 14 residues. CDR3 protein: CSATLTRSIEKLFF.

CDR3 amino acids: CAISESGNSNQPQHF. The V gene is TRBV10-3, the J gene TRBJ1-5. The CDR3 sequence is 15 residues long. Germline CDR1 is ENHRY and CDR2 is SYGVKD.

The rearrangement links TRBV4-3 to TRBJ1-2. Germline CDR1 is LGHNA and CDR2 is YSLEER. This CDR3 contains 14 residues. The CDR3 reads CASSQDYGGIGYTF.

The V gene is TRBV5-6, the J gene TRBJ2-3. Germline V gives CDR1 SGHDT, CDR2 YYEEEE. This CDR3 has 15 amino acids. The CDR3 sequence: CASSWGVTETNTQYF.

The rearrangement joins TRBV7-8 to TRBJ2-1; TCRdb's D call of TRBD2 is untestable without DNA. CDR3 length equals 14 residues. Germline V CDR1 and CDR2: SGHVS, FQNEAQ. This CDR3 is CASERDSPGNEQFF.

The chain recombines TRBV10-2 with TRBJ1-3. The CDR3 sequence is 11 residues long. CDR1 and CDR2 from the germline V gene are WSHSY and SAAADI. CDR3 sequence: CAGGSGNTIYF.

The chain employs TRBV5-1 and TRBJ2-5; no DNA is available, so the TRBD1 call from TCRdb remains unchecked. Germline V gene lookup returns CDR1 SGHRS and CDR2 YFSETQ. CDR3 size: 16 residues. CDR3 amino acids: CASSDPRTGLSETQYF.

This chain links TRBV27 with TRBJ1-5. Germline V lookup: CDR1 MNHEY, CDR2 SMNVEV (reference sequence). The CDR3 is made up of 15 amino acids. CDR3 residues: CASSLEGFVGQPQHF.

V and J are TRBV6-1 and TRBJ2-7; TCRdb's D call, TRBD1, is unchecked because there is no DNA. The germline gives CDR1 MNHNS, CDR2 SASEGT. The CDR3 length is 16 residues. The CDR3 reads CASREPGQGAPYEQYF.

The rearrangement joins TRBV6-5 to TRBJ1-6; without DNA, the TCRdb call of TRBD1 cannot be checked. The germline gives CDR1 MNHEY, CDR2 SVGAGI. The CDR3 loop spans 17 amino acids. CDR3: CASSYAGTGTNNSPLHF.

The chain links TRBV7-8 to TRBJ2-7; TCRdb lists TRBD1, though no DNA is available to test this call. Germline V lookup: CDR1 SGHVS, CDR2 FQNEAQ. The CDR3 spans 18 residues. CDR3 sequence: CASSSRPPGTTTSYEQYF.

The rearrangement joins TRBV4-1 to TRBJ2-7. The CDR3 spans 14 residues. CDR1 and CDR2 from the germline V gene are MGHRA and YSYEKL. CDR3 region: CASSGTKNGYEQYF.

The CDR3 region is CASRLTSVGNEQFF. This chain links TRBV5-1 with TRBJ2-1; no DNA is available, so the TRBD2 call from TCRdb remains unchecked. CDR3 length equals 14 residues. The germline CDR1 and CDR2 sequences are SGHRS and YFSETQ.

CDR3: CSARGTGDTDTQYF. The genes are TRBV20-1 and TRBJ2-3; as DNA is missing, the TRBD1 call by TCRdb cannot be tested. The CDR3 contains 14 residues. Germline loops: CDR1 DFQATT, CDR2 SNEGSKA (reference sequence).

The V gene is TRBV4-2, the J gene TRBJ2-3; TCRdb picks TRBD2, but there is no DNA to check that call. The germline CDR1 and CDR2 sequences are LGHNA and YNFKEQ. This CDR3 contains 17 residues. Here the CDR3 reads CASSQDRLAGSTDTQYF.

This chain links TRBV5-6 with TRBJ1-5; TCRdb outputs TRBD1, but without DNA this stays unchecked. CDR1 is SGHDT and CDR2 is YYEEEE in the germline V gene. CDR3 length equals 16 residues. CDR3 protein: CASSLVRDSKNQPQHF.

J is TRBJ2-7 and V is TRBV15; the TRBD1 assignment by TCRdb is unverifiable without DNA. Germline assignment: CDR1 LNHNV and CDR2 YYDKDF (reference sequence). CDR3 length equals 15 residues. CDR3 in amino acids: CATSRPRGQGYEQYF.

V and J are TRBV5-1 and TRBJ2-5; TCRdb's assignment of TRBD2 cannot be checked, as there is no DNA. The V gene's germline CDR1 is SGHRS and CDR2 YFSETQ. The length of the CDR3 is 16 residues. The CDR3 sequence: CASSLRAGGPEETQYF.